What follows are 20 T cell receptor beta chains derived from one specimen sequenced in a study of blood T cell repertoires in COVID-19. Sequenced by immunoSEQ multiplex PCR; TCRdb stores in-frame clones only, minus some. The data hold about 250,000 clones, with approximately 82% observed a single time. The sequencing sample was made of PBMCs or T cells enriched from blood (not recorded which). The receptors derive from a middle-aged man who had been exposed to COVID-19.

A single count supports this clone. The chain joins TRBV12-3 or TRBV12-4 to TRBJ1-2; 8 positions match TRBD1. This CDR3 contains 13 residues. V was pared by 6 bases and J by 8 bases, with 8 bases of the junction left unmatched. CDR3 sequence (DNA): TGTGCCAGCAGGGGGTCAGGGGGCAGGGGCTACACCTTC. This sequence encodes CASRGSGGRGYTF.

Ten or more counts support this clone. The chain couples TRBV7-2 to TRBJ2-1; 8 bases fit TRBD2. The germline gives CDR1 SGHTA, CDR2 FQGNSA. CDR3 length: 18 amino acids. V was pared by 8 bases and J by 5 bases, with 20 bases of the junction left unmatched. The CDR3 bases are TGTGCCAGCGGACAAAAGCCTGGGACGGGAGGGCCGAACAATGAGCAGTTCTTC. Its translation: CASGQKPGTGGPNNEQFF.

This sequence joins TRBV4-2 and TRBJ2-1; a weak D match, TRBD1 (5 bases). The V end lost 1 base, the J end lost 0 bases, and 19 bases lay between the germline ends. Germline lookup yields CDR1 LGHNA and CDR2 YNFKEQ. The CDR3 sequence is 19 residues long. CDR3 amino acids: CASSQGGSHYRSSYNEQFF. CDR3 sequence (DNA): TGTGCCAGCAGCCAAGGGGGCTCCCACTACAGGAGCTCCTACAATGAGCAGTTCTTC.

This clone was counted only a few times. V usage is TRBV5-1 and J usage is TRBJ2-7, with 7 bases that match TRBD2. Looked up from germline, CDR1 is SGHRS and CDR2 is YFSETQ. The CDR3 consists of 16 residues. Trimming cost V 4 bases and J 0 bases; bases outside gene matches: 10. The CDR3: CASSPPPSGPSYEQYF. Written as DNA, the CDR3 is TGCGCCAGCAGCCCTCCTCCTAGCGGACCCTCCTACGAGCAGTACTTC.

The chain joins TRBV6-5 to TRBJ2-7; 9 bases line up with TRBD1. V lost 6 bases and J lost 6; bases outside the gene matches: 12. This CDR3 is built from 15 residues. Per germline, CDR1 MNHEY and CDR2 SVGAGI. This CDR3 reads CASRPGTGIISEQYF. The CDR3, as DNA: TGTGCCAGCAGACCCGGGACAGGGATTATTAGCGAGCAGTACTTC.

The chain joins TRBV7-2 to TRBJ2-1, with TRBD2 identical over 9 bases. V lost 7 bases, J lost 2 bases, and 6 bases stayed unmatched. The CDR3 runs 15 residues. Germline assignment: CDR1 SGHTA and CDR2 FQGNSA. CDR3 nucleotide sequence: TGTGCCAGCACCTTTAGCGGGAGTCCCTACAATGAGCAGTTCTTC. Protein product: CASTFSGSPYNEQFF.

The sample holds a few counts of this clone. The J gene is TRBJ2-6, the V gene TRBV6-5; the D is unclear. CDR1 is MNHEY and CDR2 is SVGAGI in the germline V gene. This CDR3 region has 13 residues. V was cut by 6 bases and J by 1 base, with 4 bases left in between. As DNA, the CDR3 is TGTGCCAGCAGAGCGTCTGGGGCCAACGTCCTGACTTTC. Translated, it gives CASRASGANVLTF.

Concerning this clone: In the same sample, other DNA sequences code for this CDR3. V usage is TRBV18 and J usage is TRBJ1-4, with D unclear. The V gene's germline CDR1 is KGHSH and CDR2 LQKENI. Deletions cut 6 bases from V and 8 bases from J, with 13 bases between. The CDR3 runs 13 residues. CDR3 sequence reads: CASSRGQEEKLFF. The CDR3 region has the DNA TGTGCCAGCTCTCGAGGGCAGGAGGAAAAACTGTTTTTT.

The chain uses TRBV3-1 (or the pseudogene TRBV3-2) and TRBJ1-6; D may be TRBD1 (5 bases). CDR3 length equals 13 residues. CDR1 LGHDT and CDR2 YNNKEL come from the germline V gene (reference sequence). The V end was cut by 7 bases, the J end by 10 bases, with 14 bases between. In DNA, the CDR3 is TGTGCCAGCACCGTGGGGCAGGGATCACCCCTCCACTTT. Amino acids: CASTVGQGSPLHF.

The V and J genes are TRBV29-1 and TRBJ1-2; D may be TRBD1 (6 bases). There are 15 residues in the CDR3. In germline, CDR1 is SQVTM, CDR2 ANQGSEA. Trimming removed 4 bases from V and 0 bases from J, with 15 bases in between. The CDR3 protein is CSVGDKGGPNYGYTF. DNA of the CDR3: TGCAGCGTTGGGGACAAGGGTGGTCCTAACTATGGCTACACCTTC.

The rearrangement links TRBV19 to TRBJ1-2, with D tentatively TRBD1 (6 bases). The CDR3 consists of 13 residues. V was cut by 8 bases and J by 3 bases, with 13 bases left in between. In germline, CDR1 is LNHDA, CDR2 SQIVND (reference sequence). The CDR3 DNA reads TGTGCCAGTCAACAGGGTAGGGACTATGGCTACACCTTC. Translation: CASQQGRDYGYTF.

This clone has only one observation. J is TRBJ2-3 and V is TRBV24-1; possibly TRBD2 for D (5 bases). Germline V gives CDR1 KGHDR, CDR2 SFDVKD. This CDR3 is built from 15 residues. V was pared by 1 base and J by 0 bases, with 7 bases between. CDR3 in amino acids: CATSDFRGSTDTQYF. Here the CDR3 DNA reads TGTGCCACCAGTGATTTTCGGGGAAGCACAGATACGCAGTATTTT.

The chain combines TRBV6-2 or TRBV6-3 with TRBJ2-3; 7 nucleotides agree with TRBD2. The CDR3 consists of 14 residues. The V and J ends lost 6 bases and 1 base, in that order; junction bases with no gene match: 4. Germline loops: CDR1 MNHEY, CDR2 SVGEGT. The CDR3 sequence: CASSPTSGTDTQYF. DNA for the CDR3: TGTGCCAGCAGCCCTACTAGCGGCACAGATACGCAGTATTTT.

This chain connects TRBV19 to TRBJ2-3, with D possibly matching TRBD1 (5 bases). In germline, CDR1 is LNHDA, CDR2 SQIVND (reference sequence). V gave up 7 bases and J gave up 0 bases, with 14 bases separating them. The CDR3 sequence is 15 residues long. This CDR3 reads CASKSSRGSTDTQYF. CDR3 DNA: TGTGCCAGTAAGTCGTCTAGGGGCAGCACAGATACGCAGTATTTT. The entire variable domain, with the rest obtained from reference TRBV19 and TRBJ2-3, is as follows: DGGITQSPKYLFRKEGQNVTLSCEQNLNHDAMYWYRQDPGQGLRLIYYSQIVNDFQKGDIAEGYSVSREKKESFPLTVTSAQKNPTAFYLCASKSSRGSTDTQYFGPGTRLTVL.

This chain connects TRBV7-2 to TRBJ2-2; D perhaps matches TRBD1 (6 bases). Germline assignment: CDR1 SGHTA and CDR2 FQGNSA. V lost 3 bases to trimming and J lost 6 bases, with 11 bases between them. The CDR3 consists of 14 residues. This chain's CDR3 is CASSFKRGSGELFF. CDR3 bases: TGTGCCAGCAGCTTTAAGAGGGGGTCCGGGGAGCTGTTTTTT. The whole variable domain, filled in from reference TRBV7-2 and TRBJ2-2, reads GAGVSQSPSNKVTEKGKDVELRCDPISGHTALYWYRQSLGQGLEFLIYFQGNSAPDKSGLPSDRFSAERTGGSVSTLTIQRTQQEDSAVYLCASSFKRGSGELFFGEGSRLTVL.

The CDR3 bases are TGTGCCTGGAGTAAAGGCGGGGGTAATCAGCCCCAGCATTTT. Residues: CAWSKGGGNQPQHF. The genes are TRBV30 and TRBJ1-5; possible D gene TRBD1, 5 bases. Trimming left V 2 bases short and J 4 bases short, with 12 bases between. Germline CDR1 reads GTSNPN; CDR2 reads SVGIG (reference sequence). The length of the CDR3 is 14 residues. The complete variable domain, with remaining parts taken from reference TRBV30 and TRBJ1-5, reads SQTIHQWPATLVQPVGSPLSLECTVEGTSNPNLYWYRQAAGRGLQLLFYSVGIGQISSEVPQNLSASRPQDRQFILSSKKLLLSDSGFYLCAWSKGGGNQPQHFGDGTRLSIL.

This chain links TRBV4-1 with TRBJ1-2, with a possible D match to TRBD1 (5 bases). The CDR3 sequence is 14 residues long. V lost 1 base, J lost 3 bases, and 9 bases lay in between. Germline V gene data show CDR1 as MGHRA and CDR2 as YSYEKL. CDR3 DNA sequence: TGCGCCAGCAGCCAAGGTGACAGAGACTATGGCTACACCTTC. It translates to CASSQGDRDYGYTF.

The table lists this clone with many counts. The chain carries TRBV6-1 and TRBJ1-1, with a possible D match to TRBD1 (5 bases). CDR3 length equals 16 residues. With 0 bases removed from V and 4 bases from J, the gap between germline ends came to 15 bases. Germline CDR1 is MNHNS and CDR2 is SASEGT. CDR3 nucleotides: TGTGCCAGCAGTGAAGCGCTCCTTAGGACAATCACTGAAGCTTTCTTT. It yields the protein CASSEALLRTITEAFF.

The chain is built from TRBV27 and TRBJ2-1; 8 positions agree with TRBD2. V dropped 1 base and J dropped 14; count of bases not matched to a gene: 10. CDR3 length: 14 amino acids. Germline V lookup: CDR1 MNHEY, CDR2 SMNVEV (reference sequence). CDR3: CASSLLAGGASEFF. CDR3 DNA: TGTGCCAGCAGTTTATTGGCCGGGGGGGCATCGGAGTTCTTC.

The rearrangement uses TRBV9 and TRBJ2-7; 9 bases match TRBD2. This CDR3 spans 15 amino acids. CDR1 is SGDLS, CDR2 YYNGEE, per germline. J gave up 2 bases and V 2 bases, and 5 bases lay outside the gene matches. CDR3 loop: CASSVSPSGTYEQYF. CDR3 nucleotides: TGTGCCAGCAGCGTTAGCCCTAGCGGGACCTACGAGCAGTACTTC.